The entry below gives a single TCR beta chain sequence along with its context. Its target is not known. These data are taken from a study of CXCR3-negative and CXCR3-positive naive CD8 T cells. Study-wide results and limits: Both naive subsets carried similar amounts of surface CD5, so TCR strength was inferred from TRB CDR3 properties. For CXCR3-positive naive cells, TRB CDR3s were more hydrophobic than those of CXCR3-negative naive cells. Similar TRBV-TRBJ usage was seen in naive cells (both CXCR3-negative and CXCR3-positive), but memory cells differed.

Libraries of TRB cDNA were made by 5' RACE and carried UMIs. TCRdb derives one entry per CDR3 protein from the 5' RACE reads, leaving out DNA. The clone table shows roughly 100,000 distinct CDR3 sequences, with the ten largest holding over 0.35%. CDR3 size: 15 residues. Germline assignment: CDR1 MDHEN and CDR2 SYDVKM. Sequencing used naive CXCR3+ CD8+ T cells from blood. Subset here: CD45RO-CCR7+CD27+CD95- naive CD8+ T cells expressing CXCR3 (TNR3+). The rearrangement joins TRBV28 to TRBJ1-5; TCRdb returns TRBD1, unconfirmable since there is no DNA. This sequence originates from a human donor in good health. Some clones in this sample may be carry-over from other donors' samples. Here the CDR3 reads CASSFAGLGDQPQHF.